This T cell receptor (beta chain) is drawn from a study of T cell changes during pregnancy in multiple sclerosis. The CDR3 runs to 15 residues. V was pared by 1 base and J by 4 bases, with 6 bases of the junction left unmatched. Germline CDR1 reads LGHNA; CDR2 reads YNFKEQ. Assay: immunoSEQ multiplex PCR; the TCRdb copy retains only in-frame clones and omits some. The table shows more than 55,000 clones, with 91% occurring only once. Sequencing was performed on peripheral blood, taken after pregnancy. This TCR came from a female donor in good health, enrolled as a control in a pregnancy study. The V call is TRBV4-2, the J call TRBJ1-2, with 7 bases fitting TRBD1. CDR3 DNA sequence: TGTGCCAGCAGCCAAGGGAAACAGGGGACCTATGGCTACACCTTC. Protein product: CASSQGKQGTYGYTF.